This T cell receptor (beta chain) is from a study of graft-versus-host responses after intestinal transplantation. Study as a whole: Each patient got anti-thymocyte globulin induction, then tacrolimus and steroids for roughly 3 years.

Sequenced by immunoSEQ multiplex PCR; TCRdb stores in-frame clones only, minus some. The sample carries under 150,000 clones, 90% to 95% recorded once. This CDR3 spans 16 amino acids. Trimming removed 5 bases from V and 5 bases from J; junction bases left unmatched: 9. Germline V gives CDR1 KGHSH, CDR2 LQKENI. Study results and limitations: Among circulating GvH clones, peak levels were associated with early post-transplant declines in HvG clones. Some GvH clones appeared in ileal mucosa or blood before recipient bone marrow.

As for this clone: Its antigen is not known.

The sequencing used unstimulated CD4+ T cells sorted from spleen or lymph node cells, collected before intestinal transplant. This clonotype was obtained from a human donor who received an intestinal transplant. The chain uses TRBV18 and TRBJ2-5; the match to TRBD1 covers 12 bases. CDR3 DNA: TGTGCCAGCTCATCGGGGGACAGGGGGCCCCGGGAGACCCAGTACTTC. Its translation is CASSSGDRGPRETQYF.